The entry that follows covers one TCR beta chain sequence. As yet, its antigen is unknown. V was clipped by 5 bases and J by 2 bases; unmatched bases: 12. The length of the CDR3 is 17 residues. Looked up from germline, CDR1 is SGHVS and CDR2 is FNYEAQ. These data come from a study of blood T cells in healthy people across ages. Primed by a sample-barcoded 5' primer and a J-beta primer mix, a second PCR proceeded for roughly 6 to 12 cycles. With 12 random nucleotides, a template-switch adaptor tagged each individual cDNA molecule. Any given sample supplied a minimum of 2.5 million CDR3-containing paired-end reads. TCRdb recomputed calls from the 5' RACE reads with MiXCR, one row per CDR3 protein. The table shows around 400,000 distinct CDR3 sequences, with about half occurring only once. General observations from the study: Diversity of TCR beta per million T cells declined in a roughly linear way with age. Long-lived donors had more naive CD4+ cells and higher diversity than aged donors.

This TCR was sampled from a man aged 60 to 75 in good health. The material sequenced was blood. The chain is built from TRBV7-6 and TRBJ2-5; 9 bases agree with TRBD2. CDR3 sequence reads: CASSLPIAGVRQETQYF. CDR3 in DNA: TGTGCCAGCAGCCTTCCCATAGCGGGAGTAAGGCAAGAGACCCAGTACTTC.